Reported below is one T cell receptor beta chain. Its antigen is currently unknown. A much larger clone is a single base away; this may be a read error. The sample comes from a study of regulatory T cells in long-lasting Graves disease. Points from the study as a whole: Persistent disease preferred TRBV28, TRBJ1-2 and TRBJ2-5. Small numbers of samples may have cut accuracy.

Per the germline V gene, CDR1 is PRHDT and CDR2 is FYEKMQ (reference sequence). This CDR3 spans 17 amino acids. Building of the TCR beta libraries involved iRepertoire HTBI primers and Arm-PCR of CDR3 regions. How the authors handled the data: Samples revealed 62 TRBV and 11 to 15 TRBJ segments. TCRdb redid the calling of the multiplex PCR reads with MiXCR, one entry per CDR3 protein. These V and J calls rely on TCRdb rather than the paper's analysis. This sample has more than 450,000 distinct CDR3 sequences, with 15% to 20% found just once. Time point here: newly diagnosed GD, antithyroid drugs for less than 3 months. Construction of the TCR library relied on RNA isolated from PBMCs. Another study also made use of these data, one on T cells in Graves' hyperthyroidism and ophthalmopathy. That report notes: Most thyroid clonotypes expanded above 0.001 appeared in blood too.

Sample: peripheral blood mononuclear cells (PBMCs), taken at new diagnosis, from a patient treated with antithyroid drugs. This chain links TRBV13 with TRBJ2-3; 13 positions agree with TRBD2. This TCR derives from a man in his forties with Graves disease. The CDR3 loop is CASSLRLAGGHADTQYF. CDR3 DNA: TGCGCCAGCAGCCTCAGACTAGCGGGAGGTCACGCAGATACGCAGTATTTT. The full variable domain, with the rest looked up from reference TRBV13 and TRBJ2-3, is AAGVIQSPRHLIKEKRETATLKCYPIPRHDTVYWYQQGPGQDPQFLISFYEKMQSDKGSIPDRFSAQQFSDYHSELNMSSLELGDSALYFCASSLRLAGGHADTQYFGPGTRLTVL.